Sequencing of this T cell receptor beta chain was carried out in a study of CD8+ T cells in alopecia areata. cDNA prepared by RNA extraction and subsequent reverse transcription served as the template for sequencing. Repertoires were generated with immunoSEQ multiplex PCR, while TCRdb's copy carries only in-frame clones and drops some. The table includes some 180,000 clones, approximately 53% detected once. The CDR3 has 15 residues. CDR1 is SGHDN and CDR2 is FVKESK in the germline V gene. Trimming took 0 bases from V and 4 from J, leaving 13 bases between them. PBMC-derived CD4+ and CD8+ T cells were sorted. This clone was picked up a small number of times. Its target is not known. The study's findings and limits: Alopecia totalis/universalis scalp especially showed more expanded CD8+ clones than normal scalp. Among patients, TCR sharing was less clear than in mice, a difference possibly due in part to HLA diversity in the patient population. Resident alphabeta T cells of normal skin are also sequenced in scalp samples.

The sample was CD8+ T cells sorted from blood. The chain combines TRBV14 with TRBJ2-7; possible D gene TRBD1, 6 bases. This TCR was recovered from a human donor in good health. CDR3 region: CASSQDWGPLYEQYF. DNA of the CDR3: TGTGCCAGCAGCCAAGATTGGGGGCCCCTTTACGAGCAGTACTTC.